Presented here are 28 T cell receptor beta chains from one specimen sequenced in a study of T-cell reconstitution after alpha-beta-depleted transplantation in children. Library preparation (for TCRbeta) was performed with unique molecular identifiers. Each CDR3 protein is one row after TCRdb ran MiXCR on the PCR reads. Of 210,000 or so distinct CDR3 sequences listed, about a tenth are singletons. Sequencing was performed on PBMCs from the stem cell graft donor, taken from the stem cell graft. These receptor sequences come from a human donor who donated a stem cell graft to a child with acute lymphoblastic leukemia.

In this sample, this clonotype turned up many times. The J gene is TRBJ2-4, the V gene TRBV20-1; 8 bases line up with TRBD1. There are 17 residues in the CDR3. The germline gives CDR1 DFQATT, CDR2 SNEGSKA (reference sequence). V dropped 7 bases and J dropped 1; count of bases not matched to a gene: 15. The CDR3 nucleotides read TGCAGTGTAGTCGGACCCCTGGACAGGGAGGCCAAAAACATTCAGTACTTC. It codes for CSVVGPLDREAKNIQYF.

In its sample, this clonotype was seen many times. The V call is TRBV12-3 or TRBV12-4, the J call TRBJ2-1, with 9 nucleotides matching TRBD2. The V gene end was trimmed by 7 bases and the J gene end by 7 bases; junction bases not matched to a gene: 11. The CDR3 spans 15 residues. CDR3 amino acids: CASTYGRGGRNEQFF. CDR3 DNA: TGTGCCAGCACCTACGGGCGGGGGGGCAGGAATGAGCAGTTCTTC.

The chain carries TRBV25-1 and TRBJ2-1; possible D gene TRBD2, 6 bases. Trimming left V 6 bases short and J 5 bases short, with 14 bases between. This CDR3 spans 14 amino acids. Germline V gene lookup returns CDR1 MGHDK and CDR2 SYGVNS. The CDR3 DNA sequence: TGTGCCAGCAGGATCTCCGGGGGAAACAATGAGCAGTTCTTC. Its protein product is CASRISGGNNEQFF.

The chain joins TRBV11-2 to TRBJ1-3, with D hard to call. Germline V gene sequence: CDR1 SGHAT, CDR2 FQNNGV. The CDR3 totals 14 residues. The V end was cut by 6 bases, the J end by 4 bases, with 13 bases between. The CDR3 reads CASSRAGSGNTIYF. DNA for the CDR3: TGTGCCAGCAGTCGGGCGGGATCCGGAAACACCATATATTTT. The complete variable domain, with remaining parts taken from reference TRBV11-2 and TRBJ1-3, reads EAGVAQSPRYKIIEKRQSVAFWCNPISGHATLYWYQQILGQGPKLLIQFQNNGVVDDSQLPKDRFSAERLKGVDSTLKIQPAKLEDSAVYLCASSRAGSGNTIYFGEGSWLTVV.

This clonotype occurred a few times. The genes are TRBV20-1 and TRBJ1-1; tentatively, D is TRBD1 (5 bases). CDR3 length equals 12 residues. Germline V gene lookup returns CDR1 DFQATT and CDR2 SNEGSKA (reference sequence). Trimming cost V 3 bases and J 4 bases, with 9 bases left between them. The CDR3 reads CSASWGVTEAFF. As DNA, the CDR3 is TGCAGTGCTAGTTGGGGGGTCACTGAAGCTTTCTTT.

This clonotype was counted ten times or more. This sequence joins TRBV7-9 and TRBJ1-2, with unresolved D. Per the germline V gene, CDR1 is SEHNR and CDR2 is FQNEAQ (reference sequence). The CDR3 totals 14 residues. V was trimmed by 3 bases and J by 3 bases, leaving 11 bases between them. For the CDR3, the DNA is TGTGCCAGCAGCTTTGGCAGCCTTGACTATGGCTACACCTTC. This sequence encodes CASSFGSLDYGYTF.

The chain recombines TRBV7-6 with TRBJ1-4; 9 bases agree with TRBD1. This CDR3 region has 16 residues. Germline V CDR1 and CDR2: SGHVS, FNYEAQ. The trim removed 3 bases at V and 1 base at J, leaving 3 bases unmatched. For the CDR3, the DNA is TGTGCCAGCAGCTTGAGGGGACAGGGAACTAATGAAAAACTGTTTTTT. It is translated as CASSLRGQGTNEKLFF.

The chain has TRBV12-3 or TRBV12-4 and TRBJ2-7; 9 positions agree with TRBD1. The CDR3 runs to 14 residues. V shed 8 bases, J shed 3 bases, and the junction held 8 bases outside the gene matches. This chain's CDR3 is CASRSSDRGYEQYF. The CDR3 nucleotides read TGTGCCAGCCGTTCATCGGACAGGGGCTACGAGCAGTACTTC.

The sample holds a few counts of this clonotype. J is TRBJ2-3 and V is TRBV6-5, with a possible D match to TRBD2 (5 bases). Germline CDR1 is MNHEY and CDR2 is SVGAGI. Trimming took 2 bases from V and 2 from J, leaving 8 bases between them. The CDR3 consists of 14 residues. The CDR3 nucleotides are TGTGCCAGCAGTTACGAGGGAAACACAGATACGCAGTATTTT. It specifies CASSYEGNTDTQYF.

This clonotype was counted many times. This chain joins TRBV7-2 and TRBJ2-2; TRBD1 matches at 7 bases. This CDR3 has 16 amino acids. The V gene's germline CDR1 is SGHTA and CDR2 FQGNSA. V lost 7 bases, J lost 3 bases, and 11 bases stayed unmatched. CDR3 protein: CASTVPGQAYTGELFF. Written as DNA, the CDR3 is TGTGCCAGCACCGTACCCGGACAGGCATACACCGGGGAGCTGTTTTTT.

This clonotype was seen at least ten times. CDR3 sequence (DNA): TGTGCCAGCAGTGCGACGAGCCGGAGCTCCTACGAGCAGTACTTC. Protein sequence: CASSATSRSSYEQYF. The rearrangement links TRBV12-3 or TRBV12-4 to TRBJ2-7; D uncertain. The CDR3 is 15 amino acids. V lost 5 bases and J 0 bases, leaving 14 bases between the germline ends.

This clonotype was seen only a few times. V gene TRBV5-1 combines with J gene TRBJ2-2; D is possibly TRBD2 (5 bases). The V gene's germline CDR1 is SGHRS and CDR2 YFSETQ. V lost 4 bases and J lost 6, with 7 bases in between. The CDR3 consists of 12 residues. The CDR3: CASSDGAGELFF. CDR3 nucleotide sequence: TGCGCCAGCAGCGACGGGGCCGGGGAGCTGTTTTTT.

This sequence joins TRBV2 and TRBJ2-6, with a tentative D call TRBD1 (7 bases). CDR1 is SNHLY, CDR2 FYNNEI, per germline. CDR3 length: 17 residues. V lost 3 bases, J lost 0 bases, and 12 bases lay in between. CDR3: CASSERGDSSGANVLTF. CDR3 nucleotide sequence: TGTGCCAGCAGTGAGAGGGGGGACAGCTCTGGGGCCAACGTCCTGACTTTC. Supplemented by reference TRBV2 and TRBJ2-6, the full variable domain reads EPEVTQTPSHQVTQMGQEVILRCVPISNHLYFYWYRQILGQKVEFLVSFYNNEISEKSEIFDDQFSVERPDGSNFTLKIRSTKLEDSAMYFCASSERGDSSGANVLTFGAGSRLTVL.

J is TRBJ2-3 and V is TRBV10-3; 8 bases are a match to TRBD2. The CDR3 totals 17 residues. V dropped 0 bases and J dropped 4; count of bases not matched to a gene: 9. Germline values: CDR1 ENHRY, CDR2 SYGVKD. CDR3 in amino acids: CAISESLSGGLADTQYF. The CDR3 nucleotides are TGTGCCATCAGTGAGTCCCTCAGCGGGGGACTTGCAGATACGCAGTATTTT.

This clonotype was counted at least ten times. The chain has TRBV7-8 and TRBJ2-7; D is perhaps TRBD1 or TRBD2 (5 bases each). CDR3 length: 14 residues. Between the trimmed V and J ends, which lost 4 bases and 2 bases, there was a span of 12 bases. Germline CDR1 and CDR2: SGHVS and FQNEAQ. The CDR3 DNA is TGTGCCAGCAGCTCGGGACCCACCGCCTACGAGCAGTACTTC. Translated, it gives CASSSGPTAYEQYF.

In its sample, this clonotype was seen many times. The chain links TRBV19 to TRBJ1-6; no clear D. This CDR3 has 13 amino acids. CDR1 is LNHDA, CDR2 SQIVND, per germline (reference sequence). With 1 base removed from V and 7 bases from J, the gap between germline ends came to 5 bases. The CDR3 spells CASSIGPNSPLHF. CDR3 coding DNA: TGTGCCAGTAGTATAGGACCGAATTCACCCCTCCACTTT.

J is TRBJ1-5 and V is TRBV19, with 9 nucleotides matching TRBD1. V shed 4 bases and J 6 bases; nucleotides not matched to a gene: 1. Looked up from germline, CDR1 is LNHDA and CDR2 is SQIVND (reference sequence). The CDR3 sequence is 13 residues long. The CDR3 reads CASSTQGAQPQHF. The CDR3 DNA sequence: TGTGCCAGTAGTACACAGGGGGCTCAGCCCCAGCATTTT.

This chain's CDR3 is CSVDEGGGGSGGYTF. In nucleotides, the CDR3 is TGCAGCGTTGATGAAGGGGGCGGCGGATCGGGGGGCTACACCTTC. The chain employs TRBV29-1 and TRBJ1-2, with 7 positions matching TRBD1. Trimming took 3 bases from V and 8 from J; bases not matched to a gene: 15. Germline CDR1 reads SQVTM; CDR2 reads ANQGSEA. This CDR3 has 15 amino acids.

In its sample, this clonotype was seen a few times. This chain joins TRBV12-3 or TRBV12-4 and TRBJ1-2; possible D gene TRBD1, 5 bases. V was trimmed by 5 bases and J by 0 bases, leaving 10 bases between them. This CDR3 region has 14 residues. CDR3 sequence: CASSPGRSNYGYTF. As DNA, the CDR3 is TGTGCCAGCAGTCCGGGACGGTCTAACTATGGCTACACCTTC.

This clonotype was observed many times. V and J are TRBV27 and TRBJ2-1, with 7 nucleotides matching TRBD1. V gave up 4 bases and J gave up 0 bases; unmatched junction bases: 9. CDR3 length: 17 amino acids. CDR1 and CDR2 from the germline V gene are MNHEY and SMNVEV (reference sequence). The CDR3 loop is CASSSPLQGYSYNEQFF. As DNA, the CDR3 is TGTGCCAGCAGTTCTCCCTTACAGGGGTACTCCTACAATGAGCAGTTCTTC.

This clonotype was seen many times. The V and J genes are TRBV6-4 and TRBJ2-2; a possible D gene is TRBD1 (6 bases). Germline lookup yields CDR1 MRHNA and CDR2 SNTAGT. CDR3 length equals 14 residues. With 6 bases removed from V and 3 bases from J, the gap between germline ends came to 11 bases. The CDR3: CASSAKGDTGELFF. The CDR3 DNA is TGTGCCAGCAGCGCCAAGGGGGACACCGGGGAGCTGTTTTTT.

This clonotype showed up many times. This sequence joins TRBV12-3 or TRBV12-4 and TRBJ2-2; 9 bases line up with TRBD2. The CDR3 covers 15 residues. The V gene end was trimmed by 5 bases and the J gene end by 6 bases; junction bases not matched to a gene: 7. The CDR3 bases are TGTGCCAGCAGTCAGCGGGGGGTTTTGTCCGGGGAGCTGTTTTTT. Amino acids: CASSQRGVLSGELFF.

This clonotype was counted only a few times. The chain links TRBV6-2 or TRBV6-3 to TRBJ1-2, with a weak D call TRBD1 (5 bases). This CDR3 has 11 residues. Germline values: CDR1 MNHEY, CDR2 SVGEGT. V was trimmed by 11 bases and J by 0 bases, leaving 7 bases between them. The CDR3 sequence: CAAGTNYGYTF. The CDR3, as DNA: TGTGCCGCAGGGACTAACTATGGCTACACCTTC.

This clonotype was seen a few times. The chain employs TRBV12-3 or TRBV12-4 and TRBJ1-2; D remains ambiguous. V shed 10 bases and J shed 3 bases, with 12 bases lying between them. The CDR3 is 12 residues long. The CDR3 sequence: CAIPGLYYGYTF. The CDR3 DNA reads TGTGCCATTCCCGGACTCTACTATGGCTACACCTTC.

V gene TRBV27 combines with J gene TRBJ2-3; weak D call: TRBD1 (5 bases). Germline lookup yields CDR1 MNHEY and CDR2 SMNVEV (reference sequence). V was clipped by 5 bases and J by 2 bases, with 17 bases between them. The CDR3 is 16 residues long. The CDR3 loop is CASSQGVSAPTDTQYF. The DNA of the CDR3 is TGTGCCAGCAGTCAGGGCGTTTCTGCACCCACAGATACGCAGTATTTT.

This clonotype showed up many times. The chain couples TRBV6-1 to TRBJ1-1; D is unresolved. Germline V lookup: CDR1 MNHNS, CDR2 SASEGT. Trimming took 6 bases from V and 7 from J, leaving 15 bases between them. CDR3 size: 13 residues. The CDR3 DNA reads TGTGCCAGCAGCCCGGTAGGAACATTTGAAGCTTTCTTT. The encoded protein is CASSPVGTFEAFF.

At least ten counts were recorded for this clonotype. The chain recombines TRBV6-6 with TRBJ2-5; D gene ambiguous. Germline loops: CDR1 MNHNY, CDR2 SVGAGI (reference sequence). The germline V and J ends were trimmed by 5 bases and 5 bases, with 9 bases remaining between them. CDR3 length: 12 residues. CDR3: CASSPTRETQYF. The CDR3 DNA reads TGTGCCAGCAGTCCCACCCGGGAGACCCAGTACTTC.

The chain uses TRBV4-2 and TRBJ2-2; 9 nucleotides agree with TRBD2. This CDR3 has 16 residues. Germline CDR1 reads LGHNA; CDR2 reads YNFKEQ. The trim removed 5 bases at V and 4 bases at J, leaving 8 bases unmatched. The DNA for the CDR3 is TGTGCCAGCAGCTACGCGGGAGCGGGGGGCACCGGGGAGCTGTTTTTT. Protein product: CASSYAGAGGTGELFF.